The 7 T cell receptor beta chains below were found in one sample sequenced in a study of regulatory T cells in long-lasting Graves disease. The time point denotes: persistent/refractory GD, antithyroid drugs over 5 years with positive TRAb. The authors made the TCR library using RNA they extracted from PBMCs. The authors built TCR beta libraries using iRepertoire HTBI primers and Arm-PCR of CDR3 regions. TCRdb processed the multiplex PCR reads anew with MiXCR; each CDR3 protein has one entry. The repertoire has under 500,000 distinct CDR3 sequences, about a fifth of them found once; the top ten carry around 20%. The sequencing here drew on peripheral blood mononuclear cells (PBMCs), taken when the disease was refractory, from a patient treated with antithyroid drugs. These receptors all stem from a female donor with Graves disease.

Only a few counts were recorded for this clonotype. The V call is TRBV9, the J call TRBJ2-6; either TRBD1 or TRBD2 may fit D (5 bases each). Germline lookup yields CDR1 SGDLS and CDR2 YYNGEE. Trimming took 3 bases from V and 7 from J, leaving 14 bases between them. This CDR3 has 15 amino acids. The DNA for the CDR3 is TGTGCCAGCAGCGACCGGGACGGTGAAGCCAACGTCCTGACTTTC. Translation: CASSDRDGEANVLTF.

Regarding this clonotype: This may be a read error, as it is one base from a much larger clone. This rearrangement joins TRBV7-2 to TRBJ1-4; 7 bases fit TRBD1. The ends lost 7 bases at V and 3 bases at J; junction bases unmatched: 8. Germline V gives CDR1 SGHTA, CDR2 FQGNSA. The CDR3 has 15 residues. The CDR3 spells CASNLLGGSNEKLFF. DNA for the CDR3: TGTGCCAGCAACCTGCTAGGGGGCTCTAATGAAAAACTGTTTTTT.

This clonotype was recorded many times. This chain joins TRBV11-2 and TRBJ2-2; 8 bases agree with TRBD2. The germline CDR1 and CDR2 sequences are SGHAT and FQNNGV. This CDR3 has 15 amino acids. Trimming at V came to 3 bases and at J to 7 bases, leaving 7 bases not matched to a gene. CDR3 sequence (DNA): TGTGCCAGCAGCTTCCAGCGGGAGTTATACGGGGAGCTGTTTTTT. Encoded protein: CASSFQRELYGELFF.

The table lists this clonotype with many counts. This chain uses TRBV7-9 with TRBJ2-7; D is perhaps TRBD1 (6 bases). This CDR3 region has 13 residues. Germline V gives CDR1 SEHNR, CDR2 FQNEAQ (reference sequence). V lost 6 bases and J 1 base, leaving 10 bases between the germline ends. CDR3 in DNA: TGTGCCAGCAGTTTTACAGGGTCCTACGAGCAGTACTTC. Its translation is CASSFTGSYEQYF.

This clonotype was seen a handful of times. This chain connects TRBV7-3 to TRBJ2-5; 7 bases fit TRBD2. CDR1 and CDR2 (germline): SGHTA, FQGTGA. Germline trimming cut 4 bases from V and 4 bases from J; bases unmatched to any gene: 18. The CDR3 length is 18 residues. This chain's CDR3 is CASSSKESGLGIRETQYF. For the CDR3, the DNA is TGTGCCAGCAGCTCCAAGGAGAGTGGACTAGGGATTCGAGAGACCCAGTACTTC.

This clonotype was seen more than once but under ten times. The V gene is TRBV28, the J gene TRBJ2-7; maybe TRBD2 (6 bases). The CDR3 has 16 amino acids. Germline V gene sequence: CDR1 MDHEN, CDR2 SYDVKM. The V end lost 5 bases, the J end lost 1 base, and 18 bases lay between the germline ends. CDR3 nucleotides: TGTGCCAGCAGTAGACCCGGGACTGGGGTGTCCTACGAGCAGTACTTC. It yields the protein CASSRPGTGVSYEQYF.

A few counts support this clonotype. The chain carries TRBV5-1 and TRBJ2-3, with 14 positions matching TRBD2. After removal of 4 bases from V and 3 bases from J, the junction contained 4 bases not matched to a gene. CDR1 SGHRS and CDR2 YFSETQ come from the germline V gene. The CDR3 contains 16 residues. The CDR3 region is CASSPGTSGRTDTQYF. As DNA, the CDR3 is TGCGCCAGCAGCCCTGGGACTAGCGGGAGAACAGATACGCAGTATTTT.